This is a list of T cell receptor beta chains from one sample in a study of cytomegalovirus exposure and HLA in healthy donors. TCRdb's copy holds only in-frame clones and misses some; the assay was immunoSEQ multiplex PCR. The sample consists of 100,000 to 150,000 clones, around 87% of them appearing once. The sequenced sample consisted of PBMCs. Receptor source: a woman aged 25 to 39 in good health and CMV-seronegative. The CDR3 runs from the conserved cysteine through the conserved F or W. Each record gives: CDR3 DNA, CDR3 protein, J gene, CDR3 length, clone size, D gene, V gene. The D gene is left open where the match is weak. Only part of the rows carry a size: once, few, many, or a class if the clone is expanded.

cdr3_nt: TGTGCCAGCAGCTACACAGGGAGTCCCAACACTGAAGCTTTCTTT; cdr3_aa: CASSYTGSPNTEAFF; j_call: TRBJ1-1; cdr3_length: 15; clone_size: NA; d_call: NA; v_call: TRBV9
cdr3_nt: TGTGCCAGCAGCTCCCGAACGACTAGCGGGAGTAGCGAGCAGTACTTC; cdr3_aa: CASSSRTTSGSSEQYF; j_call: TRBJ2-7; cdr3_length: 16; clone_size: once; d_call: TRBD2; v_call: TRBV11-2
cdr3_nt: TGCGCCAGCAGCTCTTGGGTGGGGGACACTAATGATGGCTACACCTTC; cdr3_aa: CASSSWVGDTNDGYTF; j_call: TRBJ1-2; cdr3_length: 16; clone_size: NA; d_call: NA; v_call: TRBV4-3
cdr3_nt: TGTGCCAGCAGTAGTGGACTAGCGGGAGGGACTGAGCAGTTCTTC; cdr3_aa: CASSSGLAGGTEQFF; j_call: TRBJ2-1; cdr3_length: 15; clone_size: NA; d_call: TRBD2; v_call: TRBV6-4
cdr3_nt: TGTGCCAGCAGCCCCATGGACTTTCTCTATGGCTACACCTTC; cdr3_aa: CASSPMDFLYGYTF; j_call: TRBJ1-2; cdr3_length: 14; clone_size: once; d_call: NA; v_call: TRBV9
cdr3_nt: TGTGCCAGTAGTAGAGGGACAGGCCCGATCACCGGGGAGCTGTTTTTT; cdr3_aa: CASSRGTGPITGELFF; j_call: TRBJ2-2; cdr3_length: 16; clone_size: NA; d_call: TRBD1; v_call: TRBV19
cdr3_nt: TGTGCCAGCAGCTTAGTGCCTGTGAAGGACAGGTGGGAGACCCAGTACTTC; cdr3_aa: CASSLVPVKDRWETQYF; j_call: TRBJ2-5; cdr3_length: 17; clone_size: NA; d_call: TRBD1; v_call: TRBV7-9
cdr3_nt: TGTGCCAGCAGTTTATCCACCGGGACAGGGCTTTATAATGAAAAACTGTTTTTT; cdr3_aa: CASSLSTGTGLYNEKLFF; j_call: TRBJ1-4; cdr3_length: 18; clone_size: NA; d_call: TRBD1; v_call: TRBV28
cdr3_nt: TGTGCCAGCAGTTCAAGGGACAGGGTCTCCTACGAGCAGTACTTC; cdr3_aa: CASSSRDRVSYEQYF; j_call: TRBJ2-7; cdr3_length: 15; clone_size: few; d_call: TRBD1; v_call: TRBV28
cdr3_nt: TGTGCCAGCAGCTTAGTCCGGGGGGGCTCCGGGGAGCTGTTTTTT; cdr3_aa: CASSLVRGGSGELFF; j_call: TRBJ2-2; cdr3_length: 15; clone_size: NA; d_call: TRBD2; v_call: TRBV7-8
cdr3_nt: TGTGCCACGTCCCCCGGGACACCCGTAGATGAAGCTTTCTTT; cdr3_aa: CATSPGTPVDEAFF; j_call: TRBJ1-1; cdr3_length: 14; clone_size: NA; d_call: NA; v_call: TRBV19
cdr3_nt: TGTGCCAGCCATGGGACAGGGATTTACAATGAGCAGTTCTTC; cdr3_aa: CASHGTGIYNEQFF; j_call: TRBJ2-1; cdr3_length: 14; clone_size: NA; d_call: TRBD1; v_call: TRBV19
cdr3_nt: TGTGCCAGTAGGACTAGCGGGAGGGCCGGGACAGATACGCAGTATTTT; cdr3_aa: CASRTSGRAGTDTQYF; j_call: TRBJ2-3; cdr3_length: 16; clone_size: once; d_call: TRBD2; v_call: TRBV2
cdr3_nt: TGTGCCAGCAGCTCGAGCGGGGGGATTGATACGCAGTATTTT; cdr3_aa: CASSSSGGIDTQYF; j_call: TRBJ2-3; cdr3_length: 14; clone_size: NA; d_call: TRBD2; v_call: TRBV7-2
cdr3_nt: TGTGCCAGCAGCTTGGTAACAGGGGGTGAGGACACTGAAGCTTTCTTT; cdr3_aa: CASSLVTGGEDTEAFF; j_call: TRBJ1-1; cdr3_length: 16; clone_size: NA; d_call: TRBD1; v_call: TRBV5-6
cdr3_nt: TGTGCCAGCAGCTTGGGACTAGCTCAAGAGACCCAGTACTTC; cdr3_aa: CASSLGLAQETQYF; j_call: TRBJ2-5; cdr3_length: 14; clone_size: NA; d_call: TRBD2; v_call: TRBV7-2